One and the same sample provided the 8 T cell receptor beta chains below, sequenced in a study of blood T cell repertoires in COVID-19. Using immunoSEQ multiplex PCR, the repertoire was profiled, and TCRdb retains in-frame clones only, with some absent. Among some 340,000 clones listed, over 90% were seen once. The sample taken for sequencing was PBMCs or T cells enriched from blood (not recorded which). The receptor source for this set is a woman aged 25 to 45 who had been exposed to COVID-19.

The gene calls are TRBV2 and TRBJ1-1; 9 positions match TRBD1. V was pared by 5 bases and J by 7 bases, with 2 bases of the junction left unmatched. The germline CDR1 and CDR2 sequences are SNHLY and FYNNEI. The CDR3 spans 12 residues. CDR3 region: CASSTGGGEAFF. Written as DNA, the CDR3 is TGTGCCAGCAGTACAGGGGGCGGTGAAGCTTTCTTT.

The chain uses TRBV28 and TRBJ1-2; no firm D call. From germline, CDR1 is MDHEN and CDR2 SYDVKM. The CDR3 is made up of 13 amino acids. V lost 2 bases and J 8 bases, leaving 12 bases between the germline ends. CDR3 residues: CASSLLESWGYTF. In DNA, the CDR3 is TGTGCCAGCAGTTTACTGGAGTCGTGGGGCTACACCTTC.

J is TRBJ1-5 and V is TRBV6-5; 7 nucleotides line up with TRBD1. From germline, CDR1 is MNHEY and CDR2 SVGAGI. The CDR3 runs 15 residues. Trimming removed 7 bases from V and 1 base from J; junction bases left unmatched: 7. The CDR3 nucleotides are TGTGCCAGCATTTTCGCGACAGGGAGCAATCAGCCCCAGCATTTT. Protein sequence: CASIFATGSNQPQHF.

This chain connects TRBV6-4 to TRBJ2-2; 7 nucleotides match TRBD2. This CDR3 is 14 amino acids long. The V gene end was trimmed by 5 bases and the J gene end by 6 bases; junction bases not matched to a gene: 6. From germline, CDR1 is MRHNA and CDR2 SNTAGT. Here the CDR3 DNA reads TGTGCCAGCAGTATAACGACTAGCTCCGGGGAGCTGTTTTTT. Encoded protein: CASSITTSSGELFF.

The genes are TRBV5-1 and TRBJ1-4; 7 positions match TRBD1. Germline V gene sequence: CDR1 SGHRS, CDR2 YFSETQ. The V segment lost 1 base and the J segment 8 bases; nucleotides outside the gene matches: 8. This CDR3 is 15 amino acids long. For the CDR3, the DNA is TGCGCCAGCAGCTTGTCCCCCGGGACAGCCGAAAAACTGTTTTTT. Translated, it gives CASSLSPGTAEKLFF.

This chain connects TRBV4-3 to TRBJ1-4; D gene unclear. CDR3 size: 17 residues. V was shortened by 0 bases and J by 5 bases, with 16 bases between the two germline ends. Germline V gives CDR1 LGHNA, CDR2 YSLEER. CDR3: CASSQDGTRALNEKLFF. The CDR3 nucleotides are TGCGCCAGCAGCCAAGATGGTACGAGGGCCCTAAATGAAAAACTGTTTTTT.

V and J are TRBV5-1 and TRBJ1-1; 9 bases are a match to TRBD1. Germline lookup yields CDR1 SGHRS and CDR2 YFSETQ. Trimming took 0 bases from V and 4 from J; bases not matched to a gene: 4. This CDR3 contains 15 residues. This CDR3 is CASSLVGTGITEAFF. The CDR3 coding sequence is TGCGCCAGCAGCTTGGTAGGGACAGGGATCACTGAAGCTTTCTTT.

This clone was detected a few times. The chain carries TRBV6-1 and TRBJ1-5; tentatively, D is TRBD1 (6 bases). The CDR3 runs to 13 residues. V shed 1 base and J shed 5 bases, with 6 bases lying between them. Germline-derived CDR1 and CDR2 are MNHNS and SASEGT. CDR3 loop: CASSEDRDQPQHF. CDR3 nucleotides: TGTGCCAGCAGTGAAGACAGGGATCAGCCCCAGCATTTT.